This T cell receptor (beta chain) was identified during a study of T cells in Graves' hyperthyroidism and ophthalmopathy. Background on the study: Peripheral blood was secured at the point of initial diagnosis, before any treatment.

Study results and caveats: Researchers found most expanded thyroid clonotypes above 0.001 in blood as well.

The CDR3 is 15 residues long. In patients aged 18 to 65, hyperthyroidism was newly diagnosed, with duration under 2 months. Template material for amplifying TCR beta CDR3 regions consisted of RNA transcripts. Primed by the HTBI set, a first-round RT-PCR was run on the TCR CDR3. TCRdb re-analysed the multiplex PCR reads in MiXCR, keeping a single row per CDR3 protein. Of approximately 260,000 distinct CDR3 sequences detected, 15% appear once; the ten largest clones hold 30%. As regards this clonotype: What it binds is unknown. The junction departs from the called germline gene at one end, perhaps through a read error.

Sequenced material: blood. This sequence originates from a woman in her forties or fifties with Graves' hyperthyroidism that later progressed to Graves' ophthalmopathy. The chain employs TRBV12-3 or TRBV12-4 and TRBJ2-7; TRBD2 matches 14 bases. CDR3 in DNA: TGTGCCAGCAGTCCGGGACTAGCGGGAGCGGGAGAGCGGTACTTC. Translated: CASSPGLAGAGERYF.